The next 27 T cell receptor beta chains were all read from a single sample in a study of CD4+ T cells in melanoma. Method: immunoSEQ multiplex PCR; TCRdb's copy keeps in-frame clones and lacks some. This sample yields about 8,900 clones, of which approximately 70% are seen a single time; roughly 17% belongs to the top ten. Sequenced input: cells from a culture (not recorded whether cultured in vitro). All receptors come from a human donor with melanoma.

V and J are TRBV7-3 and TRBJ1-3; possible D gene TRBD1, 5 bases. The V end lost 2 bases, the J end lost 0 bases, and 11 bases lay between the germline ends. Looked up from germline, CDR1 is SGHTA and CDR2 is FQGTGA. This CDR3 spans 16 amino acids. Here the CDR3 reads CASSLQGGISGNTIYF. The CDR3 DNA is TGTGCCAGCAGCTTACAGGGTGGGATCTCTGGAAACACCATATATTTT.

V gene TRBV5-1 combines with J gene TRBJ1-1, with TRBD1 matching 7 bases. V shed 2 bases and J 4 bases; nucleotides not matched to a gene: 5. The CDR3 totals 14 residues. The germline gives CDR1 SGHRS, CDR2 YFSETQ. This CDR3 is CASSFSRGTTEAFF. CDR3 bases: TGCGCCAGCAGCTTTTCCAGGGGGACCACTGAAGCTTTCTTT.

This clone was observed a handful of times. The rearrangement links TRBV6-5 to TRBJ2-7; 8 nucleotides line up with TRBD1. The CDR3 has 14 amino acids. V gave up 6 bases and J gave up 2 bases; unmatched junction bases: 6. Per the germline V gene, CDR1 is MNHEY and CDR2 is SVGAGI. The CDR3 bases are TGTGCCAGCAGAATCGGACAGGGCGCCTACGAGCAGTACTTC. This translates into CASRIGQGAYEQYF.

The V call is TRBV5-1, the J call TRBJ2-1; 12 nucleotides agree with TRBD2. This CDR3 has 16 amino acids. The germline CDR1 and CDR2 sequences are SGHRS and YFSETQ. V lost 4 bases and J lost 5; bases outside the gene matches: 7. CDR3 amino acids: CASSPRLAGENNEQFF. The CDR3 coding sequence is TGCGCCAGCAGCCCCCGACTAGCGGGGGAAAACAATGAGCAGTTCTTC.

This clone was observed a handful of times. CDR3 loop: CASSLAETMGTEAFF. The CDR3 DNA is TGTGCCAGCAGCTTGGCAGAAACCATGGGCACTGAAGCTTTCTTT. The chain joins TRBV5-5 to TRBJ1-1, with D unresolved. V was cut by 0 bases and J by 4 bases, with 13 bases left in between. The CDR3 runs 15 residues. Germline CDR1 is SGHKS and CDR2 is YYEKEE (reference sequence).

CDR3 amino acids: CASSEASIGRRAFF. CDR3 DNA: TGTGCCAGCAGTGAAGCGTCCATCGGCAGGCGGGCTTTCTTT. The chain is built from TRBV6-1 and TRBJ1-1; D remains ambiguous. Per the germline V gene, CDR1 is MNHNS and CDR2 is SASEGT. This CDR3 comprises 14 residues. The germline V and J ends were trimmed by 0 bases and 11 bases, with 16 bases remaining between them.

The rearrangement uses TRBV27 and TRBJ2-1; 7 nucleotides line up with TRBD2. The germline gives CDR1 MNHEY, CDR2 SMNVEV (reference sequence). This CDR3 comprises 14 residues. V lost 0 bases to trimming and J lost 9 bases; unmatched junction nucleotides: 5. The CDR3 coding sequence is TGTGCCAGCAGTTTATCGGGGACTATCCCTGAGCAGTTCTTC. Its translation: CASSLSGTIPEQFF.

V and J are TRBV11-2 and TRBJ2-1; a possible D gene is TRBD2 (6 bases). The CDR3 consists of 15 residues. Germline CDR1 is SGHAT and CDR2 is FQNNGV. The V gene lost 4 bases and the J gene lost 6 bases, with 16 bases spanning the gap. The DNA for the CDR3 is TGTGCCAGCAGCTCCAGCGGGCGAACGGGCAATGAGCAGTTCTTC. Residues: CASSSSGRTGNEQFF.

The J gene is TRBJ2-2, the V gene TRBV18; D gene unclear. CDR3 length: 12 residues. Per germline, CDR1 KGHSH and CDR2 LQKENI. V was pared by 6 bases and J by 7 bases, with 9 bases between. CDR3 sequence (DNA): TGTGCCAGCTCGCTGGATAACGGGGAGCTGTTTTTT. Translated, it gives CASSLDNGELFF.

V gene TRBV6-6 combines with J gene TRBJ1-2; perhaps TRBD1 as D (6 bases). CDR3 length: 15 amino acids. Germline-derived CDR1 and CDR2 are MNHNY and SVGAGI (reference sequence). Trimming removed 7 bases from V and 3 bases from J, with 18 bases in between. The DNA for the CDR3 is TGTGCCAGCACTATAAAGGGGGTAGGGGACTATGGCTACACCTTC. It translates to CASTIKGVGDYGYTF.

The chain has TRBV4-1 and TRBJ1-5; D is possibly TRBD1 (5 bases). In germline, CDR1 is MGHRA, CDR2 YSYEKL. Trimming took 2 bases from V and 6 from J, leaving 11 bases between them. CDR3 size: 14 residues. The CDR3 coding sequence is TGCGCCAGCAGCCAATGGGGCGAGGGTCAGCCCCAGCATTTT. Protein product: CASSQWGEGQPQHF.

This clone was observed once. The gene calls are TRBV6-6 and TRBJ1-3; D is unresolved. V was cut by 5 bases and J by 0 bases, with 8 bases left in between. This CDR3 is built from 14 residues. In germline, CDR1 is MNHNY, CDR2 SVGAGI (reference sequence). The CDR3 here is CASSLTSSGNTIYF. The CDR3 DNA is TGTGCCAGCAGTCTTACGAGCTCTGGAAACACCATATATTTT.

The V and J genes are TRBV5-5 and TRBJ1-1; D ambiguous. The CDR3 has 15 residues. The germline V and J ends were trimmed by 1 base and 4 bases, with 14 bases remaining between them. CDR1 is SGHKS and CDR2 is YYEKEE in the germline V gene (reference sequence). In nucleotides, the CDR3 is TGTGCCAGCAGCTTGACTTGGGGAGGTGGCACTGAAGCTTTCTTT. The encoded protein is CASSLTWGGGTEAFF.

The chain links TRBV7-9 to TRBJ2-7; D gene uncertain. Germline lookup yields CDR1 SEHNR and CDR2 FQNEAQ (reference sequence). V lost 5 bases and J lost 1, with 6 bases in between. The CDR3 sequence is 12 residues long. CDR3 region: CASSVGSYEQYF. The CDR3 nucleotides are TGTGCCAGCAGCGTTGGGTCCTACGAGCAGTACTTC.

This clone has more than one count but fewer than ten. The rearrangement links TRBV18 to TRBJ1-1; D possibly corresponds to TRBD1 (6 bases). Trimming left V 1 base short and J 3 bases short, with 9 bases between. The CDR3 contains 14 residues. Germline CDR1 and CDR2: KGHSH and LQKENI. CDR3 DNA: TGTGCCAGCTCACCACTACAGGGCGACACTGAAGCTTTCTTT. It encodes CASSPLQGDTEAFF.

The genes are TRBV7-3 and TRBJ2-1; TRBD2 matches 11 bases. Trimming at V came to 4 bases and at J to 7 bases, leaving 6 bases not matched to a gene. Germline-derived CDR1 and CDR2 are SGHTA and FQGTGA. The CDR3 totals 15 residues. The CDR3 loop is CASSSRLAGLNEQFF. CDR3 DNA sequence: TGTGCCAGCAGCTCGCGACTAGCGGGGTTGAATGAGCAGTTCTTC.

This clone was counted a few times. The chain recombines TRBV5-6 with TRBJ1-4; D is undetermined. Germline V gives CDR1 SGHDT, CDR2 YYEEEE. V was cut by 2 bases and J by 8 bases, with 10 bases left in between. The CDR3 has 13 residues. The CDR3 bases are TGTGCCAGCAGCTTCTCGACGGAAGAAAAACTGTTTTTT. Translating gives CASSFSTEEKLFF.

This clone is labeled as medium-sized. The chain joins TRBV6-1 to TRBJ1-2, with 7 nucleotides matching TRBD1. The CDR3 has 12 residues. Per the germline V gene, CDR1 is MNHNS and CDR2 is SASEGT. Unmatched junction bases numbered 2, after V lost 8 bases and J lost 2 bases. The CDR3 DNA reads as TGTGCCAGCGAACAGGGGAACTATGGCTACACCTTC. Protein product: CASEQGNYGYTF.

The chain uses TRBV9 and TRBJ1-3; D is ambiguous. The germline V and J ends were trimmed by 0 bases and 0 bases, with 4 bases remaining between them. Germline assignment: CDR1 SGDLS and CDR2 YYNGEE. The CDR3 is made up of 14 amino acids. CDR3 sequence: CASSVDSSGNTIYF. In nucleotides, the CDR3 is TGTGCCAGCAGCGTAGACAGCTCTGGAAACACCATATATTTT. Full variable domain (remainder filled in from reference TRBV9 and TRBJ1-3): DSGVTQTPKHLITATGQRVTLRCSPRSGDLSVYWYQQSLDQGLQFLIQYYNGEERAKGNILERFSAQQFPDLHSELNLSSLELGDSALYFCASSVDSSGNTIYFGEGSWLTVV.

The chain recombines TRBV4-1 with TRBJ2-5; TRBD2 is a possible D gene (6 bases). Trimming removed 0 bases at V and 3 bases at J, with 11 bases between. CDR3 size: 15 residues. Germline assignment: CDR1 MGHRA and CDR2 YSYEKL. The CDR3 protein is CASSQDLGEEETQYF. The CDR3 coding sequence is TGCGCCAGCAGCCAAGATCTTGGGGAGGAAGAGACCCAGTACTTC.

CDR3 in DNA: TGTGCCTGGAGTGGGGGGGCGGACAATCAGCCCCAGCATTTT. Translated: CAWSGGADNQPQHF. This rearrangement joins TRBV30 to TRBJ1-5, with a tentative D call TRBD1 (6 bases). Trimming left V 1 base short and J 3 bases short, with 10 bases between. The CDR3 has 14 amino acids. Germline CDR1 and CDR2: GTSNPN and SVGIG (reference sequence).

The genes are TRBV5-4 and TRBJ1-2; 7 bases align to TRBD1. J was trimmed by 4 bases and V by 4 bases; bases with no gene match: 13. Per the germline V gene, CDR1 is SGHNT and CDR2 is YYREEE (reference sequence). The CDR3 consists of 16 residues. The CDR3 spells CASSEGQPSFPYGYTF. The CDR3 nucleotides read TGTGCCAGCAGCGAGGGACAGCCATCATTTCCCTATGGCTACACCTTC.

V and J are TRBV2 and TRBJ2-3; tentative D call: TRBD1 (5 bases). The V and J ends lost 6 bases and 3 bases respectively, with 10 bases between them. The CDR3 is 13 residues long. Germline values: CDR1 SNHLY, CDR2 FYNNEI. In DNA form, the CDR3 reads TGTGCCAGCAGCCCGACAGTAACAGATACGCAGTATTTT. Protein sequence: CASSPTVTDTQYF.

The chain has TRBV14 and TRBJ1-1; 9 bases map to TRBD1. Per the germline V gene, CDR1 is SGHDN and CDR2 is FVKESK. The CDR3 extends over 13 amino acids. V lost 2 bases and J lost 10; bases outside the gene matches: 5. Here the CDR3 reads CASSQTGGGRAFF. CDR3 coding DNA: TGTGCCAGCAGCCAAACAGGGGGCGGGCGAGCTTTCTTT.

This chain connects TRBV5-1 to TRBJ2-7; D is undetermined. The CDR3 loop spans 14 amino acids. V was shortened by 2 bases and J by 0 bases, with 9 bases between the two germline ends. The germline V gene encodes CDR1 SGHRS and CDR2 YFSETQ. In DNA, the CDR3 is TGCGCCAGCAGCTTAATGCTGAGCTCCTACGAGCAGTACTTC. Translating it yields CASSLMLSSYEQYF.

The V gene is TRBV5-1, the J gene TRBJ2-3; tentative D call: TRBD1 (5 bases). Trimming took off 1 base at V and 2 bases at J, with 11 bases between the two ends. The CDR3 sequence is 15 residues long. Germline values: CDR1 SGHRS, CDR2 YFSETQ. The CDR3 loop reads CASSLFGRATDTQYF. The CDR3 bases are TGCGCCAGCAGCTTGTTTGGCAGGGCCACAGATACGCAGTATTTT. Full variable domain (rest looked up from reference TRBV5-1 and TRBJ2-3): KAGVTQTPRYLIKTRGQQVTLSCSPISGHRSVSWYQQTPGQGLQFLFEYFSETQRNKGNFPGRFSGRQFSNSRSEMNVSTLELGDSALYLCASSLFGRATDTQYFGPGTRLTVL.

This sequence joins TRBV4-1 and TRBJ1-2; unclear D gene. The CDR3 sequence is 12 residues long. The germline CDR1 and CDR2 sequences are MGHRA and YSYEKL. V lost 1 base and J lost 7, with 7 bases in between. The CDR3 DNA reads as TGCGCCAGCAGCCAAGTACAAGGTGGCTACACCTTC. Protein: CASSQVQGGYTF.